This entry is about one T cell receptor beta chain. Antigen unknown. Thawed PBMCs were FACS-sorted into unstimulated CD4+CD25+CD127- regulatory T cells, CD4+CD25- non-regulatory cells, CD4 and CD8 cells. The data originate from a study of Tregs in tolerant kidney transplant recipients. The protocol was immunoSEQ multiplex PCR, while the TCRdb copy is restricted to in-frame clones and leaves out a portion. The repertoire has about 77,000 clones, 98% of them found once; the top ten carry about 0.61%. Study-level findings and limits: Changing PCR primers prevented nucleotide comparison between some patients' samples.

The source is a human donor who received a combined kidney and bone marrow transplant. The source material was CD4+ T cells from blood, sampled before the transplant.

The DNA of the CDR3 is TGTGCCAGCAGGGCTAGCGGGGGGTCCTACGAGCAGTACTTC. It encodes CASRASGGSYEQYF. The rearrangement links TRBV2 to TRBJ2-7, with 11 bases that match TRBD2. Germline CDR1 reads SNHLY; CDR2 reads FYNNEI. J lost 1 base, V lost 6 bases, and 2 bases had no gene match. This CDR3 is built from 14 residues.